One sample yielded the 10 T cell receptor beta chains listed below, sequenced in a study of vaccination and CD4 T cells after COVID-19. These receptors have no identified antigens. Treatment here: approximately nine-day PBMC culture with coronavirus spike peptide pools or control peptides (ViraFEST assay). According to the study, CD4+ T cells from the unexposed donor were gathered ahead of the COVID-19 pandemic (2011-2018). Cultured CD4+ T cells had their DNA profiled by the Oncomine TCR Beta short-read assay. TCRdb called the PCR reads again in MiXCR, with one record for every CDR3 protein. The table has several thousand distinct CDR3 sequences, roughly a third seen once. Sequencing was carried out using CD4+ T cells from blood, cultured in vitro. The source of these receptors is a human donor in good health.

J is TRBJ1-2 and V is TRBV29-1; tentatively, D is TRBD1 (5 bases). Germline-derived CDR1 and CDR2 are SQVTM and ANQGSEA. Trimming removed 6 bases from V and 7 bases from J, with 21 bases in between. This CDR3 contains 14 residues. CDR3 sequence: CSVPRRGRDFGYTF. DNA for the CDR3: TGCAGCGTGCCCCGGAGGGGAAGGGATTTTGGCTACACCTTC.

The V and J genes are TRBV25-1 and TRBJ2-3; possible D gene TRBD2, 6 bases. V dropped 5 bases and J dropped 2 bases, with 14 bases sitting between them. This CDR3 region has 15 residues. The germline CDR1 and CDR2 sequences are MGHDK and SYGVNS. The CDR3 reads CASSPSGDPTDTQYF. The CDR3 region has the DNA TGTGCCAGCAGTCCTTCGGGGGATCCCACAGATACGCAGTATTTT. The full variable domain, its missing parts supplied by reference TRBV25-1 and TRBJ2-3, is EADIYQTPRYLVIGTGKKITLECSQTMGHDKMYWYQQDPGMELHLIHYSYGVNSTEKGDLSSESTVSRIRTEHFPLTLESARPSHTSQYLCASSPSGDPTDTQYFGPGTRLTVL.

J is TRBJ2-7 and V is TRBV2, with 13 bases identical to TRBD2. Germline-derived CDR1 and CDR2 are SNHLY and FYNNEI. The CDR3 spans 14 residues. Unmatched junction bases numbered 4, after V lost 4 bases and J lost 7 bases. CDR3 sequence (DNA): TGTGCCAGCAGTGGTAGGACTAGCGGGGGTGAGCAGTACTTC. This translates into CASSGRTSGGEQYF.

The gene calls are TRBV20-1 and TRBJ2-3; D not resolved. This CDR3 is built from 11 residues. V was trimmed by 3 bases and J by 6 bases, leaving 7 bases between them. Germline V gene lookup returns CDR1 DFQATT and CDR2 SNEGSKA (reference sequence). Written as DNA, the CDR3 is TGCAGTGCTAGGACGGCTGATACGCAGTATTTT. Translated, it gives CSARTADTQYF.

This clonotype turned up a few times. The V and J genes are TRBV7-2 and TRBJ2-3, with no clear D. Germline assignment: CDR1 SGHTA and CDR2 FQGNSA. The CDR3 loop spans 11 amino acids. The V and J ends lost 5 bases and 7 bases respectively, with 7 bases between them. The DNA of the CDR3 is TGTGCCAGCAGCGTAGTTAATACGCAGTATTTT. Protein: CASSVVNTQYF.

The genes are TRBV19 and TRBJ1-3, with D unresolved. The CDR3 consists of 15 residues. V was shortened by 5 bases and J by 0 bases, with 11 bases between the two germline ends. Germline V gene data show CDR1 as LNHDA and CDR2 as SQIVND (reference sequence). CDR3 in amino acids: CASSGRRNSGNTIYF. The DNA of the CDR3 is TGTGCCAGTAGTGGCCGACGGAACTCTGGAAACACCATATATTTT.

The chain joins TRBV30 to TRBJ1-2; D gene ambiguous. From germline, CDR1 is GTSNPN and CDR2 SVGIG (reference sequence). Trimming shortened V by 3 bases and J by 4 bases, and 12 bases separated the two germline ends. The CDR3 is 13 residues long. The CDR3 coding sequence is TGTGCCTGGAGAGAACAGACGCTCTATGGCTACACCTTC. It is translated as CAWREQTLYGYTF.

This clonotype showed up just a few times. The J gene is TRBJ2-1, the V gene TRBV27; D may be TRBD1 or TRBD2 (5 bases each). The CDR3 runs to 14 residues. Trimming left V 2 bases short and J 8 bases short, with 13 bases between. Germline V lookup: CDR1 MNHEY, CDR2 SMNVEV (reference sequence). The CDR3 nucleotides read TGTGCCAGCAGTTTAACAGGTTCGGGGTATGAGCAGTTCTTC. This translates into CASSLTGSGYEQFF.

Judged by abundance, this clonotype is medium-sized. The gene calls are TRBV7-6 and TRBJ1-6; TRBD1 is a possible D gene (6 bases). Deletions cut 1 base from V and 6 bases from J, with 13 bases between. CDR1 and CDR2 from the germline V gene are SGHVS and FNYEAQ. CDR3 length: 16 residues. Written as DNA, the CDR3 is TGTGCCAGCAGCTTAGAGTCAGGGACATCTAATTCACCCCTCCACTTT. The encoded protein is CASSLESGTSNSPLHF.

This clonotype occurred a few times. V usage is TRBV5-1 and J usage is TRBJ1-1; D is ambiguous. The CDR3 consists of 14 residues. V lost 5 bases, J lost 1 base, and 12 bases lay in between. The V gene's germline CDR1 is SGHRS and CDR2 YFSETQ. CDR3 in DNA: TGCGCCAGCAGACTTAACTCAGGGAACACTGAAGCTTTCTTT. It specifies CASRLNSGNTEAFF.